This TCR beta chain was sequenced in a study of shared clonotypes between healthy human individuals. Study-level findings and limits: Large sequencing depth failed to make sorted-subset sequencing complete, rarefaction showed. Relative to their counterparts shared across all four donors, non-shared clonotypes exhibited diminished generation probabilities.

Sequencing was performed with immunoSEQ multiplex PCR; in TCRdb, only in-frame clones are kept and a portion is missing. The sample has over 2 million clones; less than 95% are singletons. The count of this clone is one. Its antigen is currently unknown. Terminally differentiated effector memory CD45RA+ cells were excluded by CCR7 positive selection of CD45RO-negative cells. CDR1 is MNHEY and CDR2 is SMNVEV in the germline V gene (reference sequence). V gave up 2 bases and J gave up 4 bases, with 21 bases separating them. This CDR3 comprises 18 residues. The clonotype was recovered from a man aged 18 to 29 in good health. The sample consisted of naive CD8+ T cells sorted from blood. The chain employs TRBV27 and TRBJ1-5; D is perhaps TRBD1 (5 bases). The CDR3 sequence is CASSLEGIRDGTNQPQHF. CDR3 DNA sequence: TGTGCCAGCAGTTTAGAGGGCATAAGGGACGGAACAAATCAGCCCCAGCATTTT.